Sequencing of this TCR beta chain was carried out in a study of cytomegalovirus exposure and HLA in healthy donors. Study-level points and caveats: Likely technical artifact: a cluster of highly shared sequence variants.

A multiplex PCR was run with 60 Vbeta primers and 13 Jbeta primers. Assay: immunoSEQ multiplex PCR; the TCRdb copy retains only in-frame clones and omits some. The table includes approximately 100,000 clones, 70% to 85% detected once. There are a few counts of this clone. The antigen is unknown. Deletions cut 3 bases from V and 5 bases from J, with 16 bases between. CDR3 length equals 15 residues. The germline V gene encodes CDR1 MDHEN and CDR2 SYDVKM. The sequence was collected from a middle-aged man in good health and CMV-seropositive. Sequenced input: PBMCs. The rearrangement joins TRBV28 to TRBJ1-1; TRBD1 is a possible D gene (6 bases). The CDR3 loop is CASSFPGVRGTEAFF. In nucleotides, the CDR3 is TGTGCCAGCAGTTTTCCAGGGGTGCGTGGGACTGAAGCTTTCTTT. Combining the CDR3 with reference TRBV28 and TRBJ1-1 gives the whole variable domain DVKVTQSSRYLVKRTGEKVFLECVQDMDHENMFWYRQDPGLGLRLIYFSYDVKMKEKGDIPEGYSVSREKKERFSLILESASTNQTSMYLCASSFPGVRGTEAFFGQGTRLTVV.